The 23 T cell receptor beta chains below were found in one sample sequenced in a study of blood T cell repertoires in COVID-19. The table came from immunoSEQ multiplex PCR; TCRdb's copy has only in-frame clones and leaves some out. The sample consists of approximately 170,000 clones, roughly 85% of them appearing once. The sequenced sample was peripheral blood. Receptor source: a woman older than 75 with acute or convalescent COVID-19.

This sequence joins TRBV7-9 and TRBJ2-5; 12 bases align to TRBD2. J lost 1 base, V lost 5 bases, and 5 bases had no gene match. This CDR3 comprises 16 residues. Germline V CDR1 and CDR2: SEHNR, FQNEAQ (reference sequence). The CDR3 DNA is TGTGCCAGCAGCGCGCTACTAGCGGGGGGCCAAGAGACCCAGTACTTC. Translating it yields CASSALLAGGQETQYF.

The V and J genes are TRBV18 and TRBJ1-4, with 7 bases matching TRBD1. The CDR3 totals 15 residues. Trimming at V came to 4 bases and at J to 5 bases, leaving 7 bases not matched to a gene. Germline CDR1 reads KGHSH; CDR2 reads LQKENI. The CDR3 DNA reads TGTGCCAGCTCACGTTTCCAGGGGGAAAATGAAAAACTGTTTTTT. Translation gives CASSRFQGENEKLFF.

The chain joins TRBV11-2 to TRBJ1-2; tentative D call: TRBD1 (6 bases). Germline CDR1 and CDR2: SGHAT and FQNNGV. CDR3 size: 12 residues. Trimming took off 1 base at V and 8 bases at J, with 8 bases between the two ends. CDR3 nucleotides: TGTGCCAGCAGCTTAGGCGGACAGGGCTACACCTTC. Its translation is CASSLGGQGYTF. The variable domain in full, with the rest retrieved from reference TRBV11-2 and TRBJ1-2, is EAGVAQSPRYKIIEKRQSVAFWCNPISGHATLYWYQQILGQGPKLLIQFQNNGVVDDSQLPKDRFSAERLKGVDSTLKIQPAKLEDSAVYLCASSLGGQGYTFGSGTRLTVV.

The CDR3 reads CASSYSSGRTDTQYF. In nucleotides, the CDR3 is TGTGCCAGCAGTTACTCTAGCGGCCGCACAGATACGCAGTATTTT. The chain is built from TRBV6-5 and TRBJ2-3; D is perhaps TRBD2 (6 bases). This CDR3 is 15 amino acids long. CDR1 is MNHEY, CDR2 SVGAGI, per germline. V lost 0 bases to trimming and J lost 1 base, with 8 bases between them.

This sequence joins TRBV19 and TRBJ1-1; the match to TRBD1 covers 8 bases. The V gene end was trimmed by 4 bases and the J gene end by 5 bases; junction bases not matched to a gene: 9. CDR1 and CDR2 (germline): LNHDA, SQIVND (reference sequence). The CDR3 has 15 residues. DNA of the CDR3: TGTGCCAGTAGTACACGGACAGGGAGGGAAACTGAAGCTTTCTTT. It specifies CASSTRTGRETEAFF.

The CDR3 protein is CASSLLMAGRTDTQYF. The DNA for the CDR3 is TGTGCCAGCAGTCTCCTCATGGCGGGAAGAACAGATACGCAGTATTTT. The chain joins TRBV27 to TRBJ2-3, with D possibly matching TRBD2 (6 bases). CDR3 size: 16 residues. The ends were cut back, 5 bases at V and 3 bases at J, with 18 bases in the middle. The germline CDR1 and CDR2 sequences are MNHEY and SMNVEV (reference sequence).

This clone has a handful of counts. The J gene is TRBJ2-7, the V gene TRBV2, with D perhaps TRBD1 (6 bases). Trimming shortened V by 10 bases and J by 2 bases, and 18 bases separated the two germline ends. The CDR3 sequence is 14 residues long. CDR1 and CDR2 (germline): SNHLY, FYNNEI. The CDR3, as DNA: TGTGCCACCACGTGGGACAAGGTTACCTACGAGCAGTACTTC. Translation gives CATTWDKVTYEQYF.

The rearrangement joins TRBV7-2 to TRBJ2-2; possibly TRBD2 for D (6 bases). The V end lost 1 base, the J end lost 2 bases, and 14 bases lay between the germline ends. The CDR3 length is 17 residues. The germline V gene encodes CDR1 SGHTA and CDR2 FQGNSA. The CDR3 reads CASSLGMAGPNTGELFF. DNA of the CDR3: TGTGCCAGCAGCTTAGGGATGGCGGGACCCAACACCGGGGAGCTGTTTTTT.

The CDR3 DNA follows: TGTGCCAGCAGCTTTGGTTTAGCAACGGATACGCAGTATTTT. Translating gives CASSFGLATDTQYF. This sequence joins TRBV7-2 and TRBJ2-3; no clear D. Looked up from germline, CDR1 is SGHTA and CDR2 is FQGNSA. The CDR3 length is 14 residues. V dropped 3 bases and J dropped 6 bases, with 13 bases sitting between them.

The chain uses TRBV2 and TRBJ1-2, with 12 bases matching TRBD1. The V and J ends lost 5 bases and 3 bases, in that order; junction bases with no gene match: 19. The germline gives CDR1 SNHLY, CDR2 FYNNEI. This CDR3 is 20 amino acids long. The DNA of the CDR3 is TGTGCCAGCAGTCTTGTTAAGTTCGGGACAGGGGGCGCAGGTTACTATGGCTACACCTTC. Translated, it gives CASSLVKFGTGGAGYYGYTF.

V gene TRBV11-3 combines with J gene TRBJ2-2, with D possibly being TRBD1 (6 bases). V was pared by 5 bases and J by 4 bases, with 20 bases between. Germline CDR1 SGHNT, CDR2 YENEEA. This CDR3 region has 17 residues. The CDR3 nucleotides read TGTGCCAGCAGCCTGAACGGTAGGACAGCGTTCACCGGGGAGCTGTTTTTT. Translation gives CASSLNGRTAFTGELFF.

The chain combines TRBV12-3 or TRBV12-4 with TRBJ2-5; perhaps TRBD2 as D (6 bases). This CDR3 region has 12 residues. Trimming took off 6 bases at V and 1 base at J, with 6 bases between the two ends. The CDR3 sequence is CASSGGQETQYF. The CDR3 DNA follows: TGTGCCAGCAGCGGGGGCCAAGAGACCCAGTACTTC.

The rearrangement joins TRBV2 to TRBJ2-5, with 7 nucleotides matching TRBD2. Trimming cost V 5 bases and J 1 base; bases outside gene matches: 4. CDR1 SNHLY and CDR2 FYNNEI come from the germline V gene. This CDR3 is 14 amino acids long. CDR3 sequence reads: CASSRGGPQETQYF. The CDR3 region has the DNA TGTGCCAGCAGTAGGGGAGGGCCCCAAGAGACCCAGTACTTC.

V usage is TRBV19 and J usage is TRBJ2-2; D not resolved. The V end lost 3 bases, the J end lost 9 bases, and 11 bases lay between the germline ends. Germline V gene data show CDR1 as LNHDA and CDR2 as SQIVND (reference sequence). The CDR3 runs 13 residues. The CDR3 sequence: CASSMTSSRELFF. CDR3 DNA: TGTGCCAGTAGTATGACGAGTAGCCGGGAGCTGTTTTTT.

This clone was observed a single time. The V gene is TRBV18, the J gene TRBJ2-7; TRBD2 is a possible D gene (6 bases). Looked up from germline, CDR1 is KGHSH and CDR2 is LQKENI. The CDR3 covers 16 residues. The V end was cut by 2 bases, the J end by 3 bases, with 17 bases between. CDR3 protein: CASSPITSFLIYEQYF. The DNA for the CDR3 is TGTGCCAGCTCACCAATCACTAGCTTCCTCATCTACGAGCAGTACTTC.

The J gene is TRBJ1-2, the V gene TRBV28; 7 bases map to TRBD1. The CDR3 covers 13 residues. Germline V gene data show CDR1 as MDHEN and CDR2 as SYDVKM. The trim removed 2 bases at V and 8 bases at J, leaving 5 bases unmatched. The CDR3: CASSLDRVRGYTF. The CDR3 coding sequence is TGTGCCAGCAGTTTAGACAGGGTGAGGGGCTACACCTTC.

This clone was counted a few times. The chain employs TRBV19 and TRBJ1-1; TRBD1 aligns across 8 bases. The germline gives CDR1 LNHDA, CDR2 SQIVND (reference sequence). Germline trimming cut 6 bases from V and 0 bases from J; bases unmatched to any gene: 6. The CDR3 contains 15 residues. CDR3 nucleotides: TGTGCCAGTAGCGGGACAGGTAACATGAACACTGAAGCTTTCTTT. This sequence encodes CASSGTGNMNTEAFF. Together with reference TRBV19 and TRBJ1-1, the CDR3 gives the full variable domain: DGGITQSPKYLFRKEGQNVTLSCEQNLNHDAMYWYRQDPGQGLRLIYYSQIVNDFQKGDIAEGYSVSREKKESFPLTVTSAQKNPTAFYLCASSGTGNMNTEAFFGQGTRLTVV.

The V gene is TRBV5-6, the J gene TRBJ2-1, with 12 positions matching TRBD2. Germline loops: CDR1 SGHDT, CDR2 YYEEEE. This CDR3 spans 16 amino acids. V shed 2 bases, J shed 2 bases, and the junction held 2 bases outside the gene matches. This CDR3 reads CASSFRTSGTYNEQFF. The CDR3 DNA sequence: TGTGCCAGCAGCTTTCGGACTAGCGGGACCTACAATGAGCAGTTCTTC.

This sequence joins TRBV30 and TRBJ2-7, with 7 positions matching TRBD1. V lost 2 bases, J lost 6 bases, and 7 bases stayed unmatched. The CDR3 is made up of 13 amino acids. CDR1 and CDR2 from the germline V gene are GTSNPN and SVGIG (reference sequence). The chain's CDR3 is CAWSKGGAVEQYF. CDR3 DNA sequence: TGTGCCTGGAGTAAAGGGGGCGCGGTCGAGCAGTACTTC.

This clone occurred a few times. This chain links TRBV24-1 with TRBJ1-5; D gene ambiguous. CDR1 and CDR2 (germline): KGHDR, SFDVKD. The CDR3 is 13 residues long. V lost 4 bases and J 7 bases, leaving 10 bases between the germline ends. CDR3 region: CATSDLPGQPQHF. The CDR3 region has the DNA TGTGCCACCAGTGACTTACCGGGGCAGCCCCAGCATTTT.

The V and J genes are TRBV18 and TRBJ2-1; a possible D gene is TRBD2 (5 bases). Germline assignment: CDR1 KGHSH and CDR2 LQKENI. Deletions cut 2 bases from V and 7 bases from J, with 12 bases between. The CDR3 length is 14 residues. CDR3 residues: CASSPYAGNNEQFF. CDR3 in DNA: TGTGCCAGCTCACCATACGCCGGGAATAATGAGCAGTTCTTC.

The gene calls are TRBV5-1 and TRBJ2-3; possibly TRBD1 for D (5 bases). V lost 3 bases and J 5 bases, leaving 13 bases between the germline ends. Germline values: CDR1 SGHRS, CDR2 YFSETQ. CDR3 length: 14 residues. Here the CDR3 DNA reads TGCGCCAGCAGCTCACGACAGCCTGGAGATACGCAGTATTTT. Translation gives CASSSRQPGDTQYF.

The rearrangement links TRBV6-5 to TRBJ1-1, with D tentatively TRBD1 (6 bases). V was shortened by 4 bases and J by 3 bases, with 15 bases between the two germline ends. Germline V gene sequence: CDR1 MNHEY, CDR2 SVGAGI. There are 15 residues in the CDR3. The CDR3 DNA reads TGTGCCAGCAGTTCCGGGGGGGGCGCGGACACTGAAGCTTTCTTT. Protein product: CASSSGGGADTEAFF.